This is a list of T cell receptor beta chains from one sample in a study of T cell repertoires in cytomegalovirus infection. TCRdb recomputed calls from the reads with MiXCR, one row per CDR3 protein. The table has about 160,000 distinct CDR3 sequences, about 20% seen once; the top ten hold 25%. These receptors lack a known antigen. The specimen comprised CD8+ T cells from cultured PBMCs, sampled from culture after CMV antigen stimulation. The receptors originated from a human donor in good health (CMV status not recorded). Some clones in this sample may be carry-over from other donors' samples. The CDR3 runs from the conserved cysteine through the conserved F or W. The order of the fields is J gene, D gene, V gene, clone size, CDR3 DNA, CDR3 protein. The D gene is left open where the match is weak. Not every row has a clone size; where given, it reads once, few, many or a size class.

j_call: TRBJ2-1
d_call: TRBD1
v_call: TRBV7-2
clone_size: NA
cdr3_nt: TGTGCCAGCAGCGCACTCCGGGACAGCTCCTACAATGAGCAGTTCTTC
cdr3_aa: CASSALRDSSYNEQFF

j_call: TRBJ2-5
d_call: NA
v_call: TRBV7-8
clone_size: few
cdr3_nt: TGTGCCAGCAGTTACCCGACTCAAAGTTACCAAGAGACCCAGTACTTC
cdr3_aa: CASSYPTQSYQETQYF

j_call: TRBJ2-2
d_call: TRBD1
v_call: TRBV4-1
clone_size: few
cdr3_nt: TGCGCCAGCAGCCAAGGGGACACAGGGGTTCGAGGCACCGGGGAGCTGTTTTTT
cdr3_aa: CASSQGDTGVRGTGELFF

j_call: TRBJ2-5
d_call: TRBD1
v_call: TRBV7-2
clone_size: NA
cdr3_nt: TGTGCCAGCAGCTGGGCAGGGGGCCAAGAGACCCAGTACTTC
cdr3_aa: CASSWAGGQETQYF

j_call: TRBJ1-1
d_call: TRBD1
v_call: TRBV19
clone_size: few
cdr3_nt: TGTGCCAGTAGTATAGAAGAGACAGGGCTCACTGAAGCTTTCTTT
cdr3_aa: CASSIEETGLTEAFF

j_call: TRBJ2-5
d_call: NA
v_call: TRBV6-6
clone_size: many
cdr3_nt: TGTGCCAGCAGTTACTCGGACGGCCCTCAAGAGACCCAGTACTTC
cdr3_aa: CASSYSDGPQETQYF

j_call: TRBJ1-1
d_call: NA
v_call: TRBV7-6
clone_size: NA
cdr3_nt: TGTGCCAGCAGCCCATCGGGGGGGCACACTGAAGCTTTCTTT
cdr3_aa: CASSPSGGHTEAFF

j_call: TRBJ1-2
d_call: NA
v_call: TRBV4-3
clone_size: NA
cdr3_nt: TGCGCCAGCAGCCATAGAAGAGACTATGGCTACACCTTC
cdr3_aa: CASSHRRDYGYTF

j_call: TRBJ2-1
d_call: TRBD2
v_call: TRBV11-2
clone_size: NA
cdr3_nt: TGTGCCAGCAGCTCCCTTAGCGGGGGGCCGTCCAATGAGCAGTTCTTC
cdr3_aa: CASSSLSGGPSNEQFF

j_call: TRBJ2-3
d_call: TRBD1
v_call: TRBV28
clone_size: medium-sized
cdr3_nt: TGTGCCAGCACCCATGGTGGGTGGGGACAGGGGGTGGCAGATACGCAGTATTTT
cdr3_aa: CASTHGGWGQGVADTQYF